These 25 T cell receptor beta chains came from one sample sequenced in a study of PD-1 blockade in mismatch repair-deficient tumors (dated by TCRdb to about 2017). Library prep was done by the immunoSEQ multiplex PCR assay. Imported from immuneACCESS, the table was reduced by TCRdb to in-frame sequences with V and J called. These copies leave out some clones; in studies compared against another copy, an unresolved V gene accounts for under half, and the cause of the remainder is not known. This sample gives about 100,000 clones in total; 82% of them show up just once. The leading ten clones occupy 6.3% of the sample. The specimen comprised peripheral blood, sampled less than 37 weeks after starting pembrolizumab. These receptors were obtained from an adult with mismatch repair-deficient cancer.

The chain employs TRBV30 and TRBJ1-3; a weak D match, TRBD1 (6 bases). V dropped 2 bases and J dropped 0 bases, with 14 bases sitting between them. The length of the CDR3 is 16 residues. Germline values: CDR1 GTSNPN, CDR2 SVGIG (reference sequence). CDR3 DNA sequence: TGTGCCTGGAGTAGAACAGGGTTTAACTCTGGAAACACCATATATTTT. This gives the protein CAWSRTGFNSGNTIYF.

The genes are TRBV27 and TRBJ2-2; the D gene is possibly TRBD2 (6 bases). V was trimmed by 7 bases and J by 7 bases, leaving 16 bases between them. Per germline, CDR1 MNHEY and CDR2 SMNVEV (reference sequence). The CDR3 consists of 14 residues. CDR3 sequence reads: CASTLGLAHGELFF. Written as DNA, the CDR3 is TGTGCCAGCACCCTGGGACTCGCCCACGGGGAGCTGTTTTTT.

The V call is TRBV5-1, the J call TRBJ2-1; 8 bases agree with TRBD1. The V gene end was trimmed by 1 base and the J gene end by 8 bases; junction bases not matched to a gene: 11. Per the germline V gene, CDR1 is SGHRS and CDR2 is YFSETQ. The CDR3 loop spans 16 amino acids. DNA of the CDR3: TGCGCCAGCAGCTTGAAAGGACAGGGAGGCCTTCATGAGCAGTTCTTC. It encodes CASSLKGQGGLHEQFF.

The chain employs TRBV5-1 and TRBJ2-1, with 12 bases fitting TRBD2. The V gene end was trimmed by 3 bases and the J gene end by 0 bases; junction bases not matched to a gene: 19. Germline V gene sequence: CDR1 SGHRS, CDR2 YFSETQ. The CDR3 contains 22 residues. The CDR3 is CASSSRGAPGLAGLSSYNEQFF. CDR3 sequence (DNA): TGCGCCAGCAGCTCCAGGGGCGCCCCGGGACTAGCGGGCCTGAGCTCCTACAATGAGCAGTTCTTC.

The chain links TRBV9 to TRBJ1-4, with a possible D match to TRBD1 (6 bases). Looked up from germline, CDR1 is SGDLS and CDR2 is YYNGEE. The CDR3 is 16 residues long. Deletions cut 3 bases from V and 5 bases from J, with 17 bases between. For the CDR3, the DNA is TGTGCCAGCAGCGGTTCCCCGGGGGCAGCAAATGAAAAACTGTTTTTT. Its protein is CASSGSPGAANEKLFF. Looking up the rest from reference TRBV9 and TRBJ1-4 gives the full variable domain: DSGVTQTPKHLITATGQRVTLRCSPRSGDLSVYWYQQSLDQGLQFLIQYYNGEERAKGNILERFSAQQFPDLHSELNLSSLELGDSALYFCASSGSPGAANEKLFFGSGTQLSVL.

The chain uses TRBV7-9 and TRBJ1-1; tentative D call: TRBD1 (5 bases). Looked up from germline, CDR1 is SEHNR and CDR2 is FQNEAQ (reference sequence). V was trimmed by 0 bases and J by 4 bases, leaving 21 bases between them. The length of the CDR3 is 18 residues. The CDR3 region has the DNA TGTGCCAGCAGCTTAGCGAGATTCTTCAGGGAGTGGGGCACTGAAGCTTTCTTT. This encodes CASSLARFFREWGTEAFF.

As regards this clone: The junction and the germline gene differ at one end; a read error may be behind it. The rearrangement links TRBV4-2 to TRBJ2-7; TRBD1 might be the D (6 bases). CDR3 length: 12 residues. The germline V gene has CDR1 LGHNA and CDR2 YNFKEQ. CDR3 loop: CASSQDVGQIHF. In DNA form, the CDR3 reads TGTGCCAGCAGCCAAGATGTCGGACAGATACACTTC.

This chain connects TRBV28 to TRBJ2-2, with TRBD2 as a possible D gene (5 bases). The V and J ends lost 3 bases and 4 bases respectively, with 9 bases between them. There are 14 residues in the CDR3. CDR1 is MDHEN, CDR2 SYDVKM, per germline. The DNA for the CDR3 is TGTGCCAGCAGTTTTGAGGGTCTCACCGGGGAGCTGTTTTTT. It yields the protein CASSFEGLTGELFF.

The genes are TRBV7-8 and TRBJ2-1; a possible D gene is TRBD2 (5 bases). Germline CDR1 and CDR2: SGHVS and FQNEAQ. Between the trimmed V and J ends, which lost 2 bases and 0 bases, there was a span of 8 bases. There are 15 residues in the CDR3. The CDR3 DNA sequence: TGTGCCAGCAGCTTAAGCGGCAGCTCCTACAATGAGCAGTTCTTC. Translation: CASSLSGSSYNEQFF.

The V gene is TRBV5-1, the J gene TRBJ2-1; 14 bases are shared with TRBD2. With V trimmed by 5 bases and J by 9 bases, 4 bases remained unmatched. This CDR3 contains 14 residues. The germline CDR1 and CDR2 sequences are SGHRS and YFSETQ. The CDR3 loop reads CASRPGTSGSEQFF. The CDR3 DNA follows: TGCGCCAGCAGGCCCGGGACTAGCGGGAGTGAGCAGTTCTTC.

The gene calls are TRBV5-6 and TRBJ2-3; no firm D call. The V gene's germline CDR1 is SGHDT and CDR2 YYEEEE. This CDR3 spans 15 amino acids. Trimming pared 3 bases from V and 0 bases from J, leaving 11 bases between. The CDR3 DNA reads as TGTGCCAGCAGCTGGATCAGCGCGAGCACAGATACGCAGTATTTT. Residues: CASSWISASTDTQYF.

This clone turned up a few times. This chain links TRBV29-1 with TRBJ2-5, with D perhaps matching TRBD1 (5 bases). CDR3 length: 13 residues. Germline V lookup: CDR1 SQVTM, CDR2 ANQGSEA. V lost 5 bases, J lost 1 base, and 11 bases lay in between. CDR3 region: CSVSRQIQETQYF. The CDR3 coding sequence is TGCAGCGTTTCACGACAGATCCAAGAGACCCAGTACTTC.

The CDR3, as DNA: TGTGCCAGCAGCTTAGCTAGCGGGAGGTCGCCATACAATGAGCAGTTCTTC. Translation gives CASSLASGRSPYNEQFF. The genes are TRBV11-3 and TRBJ2-1, with 11 nucleotides matching TRBD2. Germline CDR1 is SGHNT and CDR2 is YENEEA. Trimming at V came to 1 base and at J to 4 bases, leaving 6 bases not matched to a gene. There are 17 residues in the CDR3.

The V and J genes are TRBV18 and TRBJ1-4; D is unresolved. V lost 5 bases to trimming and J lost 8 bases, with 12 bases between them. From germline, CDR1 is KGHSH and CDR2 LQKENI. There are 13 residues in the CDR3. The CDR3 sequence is CASSFLDGEKLFF. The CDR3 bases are TGTGCCAGCTCATTTTTAGACGGGGAAAAACTGTTTTTT.

The CDR3 DNA reads TGTGCCAGCAGCAACCCCGCAGGGGGGGTCGGCGGGGAGCTGTTTTTT. It specifies CASSNPAGGVGGELFF. The chain employs TRBV13 and TRBJ2-2; D is possibly TRBD1 or TRBD2 (7 bases each). CDR3 length: 16 amino acids. Trimming took 5 bases from V and 7 from J, leaving 20 bases between them. Germline CDR1 PRHDT, CDR2 FYEKMQ (reference sequence). The whole variable domain, remainder taken from reference TRBV13 and TRBJ2-2, is AAGVIQSPRHLIKEKRETATLKCYPIPRHDTVYWYQQGPGQDPQFLISFYEKMQSDKGSIPDRFSAQQFSDYHSELNMSSLELGDSALYFCASSNPAGGVGGELFFGEGSRLTVL.

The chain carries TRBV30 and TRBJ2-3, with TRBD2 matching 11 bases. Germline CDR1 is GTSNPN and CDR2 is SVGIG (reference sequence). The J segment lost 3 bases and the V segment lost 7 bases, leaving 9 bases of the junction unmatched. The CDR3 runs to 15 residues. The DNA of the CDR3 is TGTGCCTACGCCCTAGCGGGAGGATGGACAGATACGCAGTATTTT. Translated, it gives CAYALAGGWTDTQYF.

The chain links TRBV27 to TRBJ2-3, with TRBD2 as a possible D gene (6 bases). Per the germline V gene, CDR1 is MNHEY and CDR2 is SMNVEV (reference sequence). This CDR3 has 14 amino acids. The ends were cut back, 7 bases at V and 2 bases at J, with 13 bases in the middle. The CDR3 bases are TGTGCCAGCAAATTCGGGGGTTCCACAGATACGCAGTATTTT. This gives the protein CASKFGGSTDTQYF.

The chain's CDR3 is CASSSTGGNPYNEQFF. The CDR3 bases are TGTGCCAGCAGCTCCACGGGTGGTAATCCCTACAATGAGCAGTTCTTC. J is TRBJ2-1 and V is TRBV7-3; D gene ambiguous. The CDR3 has 16 amino acids. The germline V gene encodes CDR1 SGHTA and CDR2 FQGTGA. Trimming shortened V by 4 bases and J by 2 bases, and 15 bases separated the two germline ends. The entire variable domain, with the rest obtained from reference TRBV7-3 and TRBJ2-1, is as follows: GAGVSQTPSNKVTEKGKYVELRCDPISGHTALYWYRQSLGQGPEFLIYFQGTGAADDSGLPNDRFFAVRPEGSVSTLKIQRTERGDSAVYLCASSSTGGNPYNEQFFGPGTRLTVL.

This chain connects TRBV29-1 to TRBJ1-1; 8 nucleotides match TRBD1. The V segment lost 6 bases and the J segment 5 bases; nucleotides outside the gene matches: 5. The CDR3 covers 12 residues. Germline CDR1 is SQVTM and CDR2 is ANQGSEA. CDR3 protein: CSVDRVQTEAFF. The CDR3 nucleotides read TGCAGCGTGGACAGGGTGCAAACTGAAGCTTTCTTT. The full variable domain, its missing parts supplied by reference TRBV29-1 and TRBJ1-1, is SAVISQKPSRDICQRGTSLTIQCQVDSQVTMMFWYRQQPGQSLTLIATANQGSEATYESGFVIDKFPISRPNLTFSTLTVSNMSPEDSSIYLCSVDRVQTEAFFGQGTRLTVV.

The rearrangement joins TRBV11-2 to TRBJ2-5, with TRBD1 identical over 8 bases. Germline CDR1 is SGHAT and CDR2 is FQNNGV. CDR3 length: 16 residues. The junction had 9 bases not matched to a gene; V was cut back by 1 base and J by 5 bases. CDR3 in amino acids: CASSLASRGRAETQYF. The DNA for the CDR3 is TGTGCCAGCAGCTTAGCTTCCAGGGGGCGCGCCGAGACCCAGTACTTC.

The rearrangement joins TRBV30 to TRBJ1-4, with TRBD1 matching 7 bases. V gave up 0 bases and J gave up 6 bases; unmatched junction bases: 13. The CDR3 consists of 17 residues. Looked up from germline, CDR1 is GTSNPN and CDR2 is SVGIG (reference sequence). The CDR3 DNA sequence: TGTGCCTGGAGTGTGACAGGGAGACGTTGGAGGGATGAAAAACTGTTTTTT. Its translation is CAWSVTGRRWRDEKLFF.

The CDR3 protein is CASSQGHAPPNEQFF. The CDR3 nucleotides read TGTGCCAGCAGTCAGGGACACGCACCCCCCAATGAGCAGTTCTTC. The V gene is TRBV6-5, the J gene TRBJ2-1; the D gene is possibly TRBD1 (6 bases). Trimming removed 5 bases at V and 6 bases at J, with 17 bases between. Germline V gives CDR1 MNHEY, CDR2 SVGAGI. This CDR3 is built from 15 residues.

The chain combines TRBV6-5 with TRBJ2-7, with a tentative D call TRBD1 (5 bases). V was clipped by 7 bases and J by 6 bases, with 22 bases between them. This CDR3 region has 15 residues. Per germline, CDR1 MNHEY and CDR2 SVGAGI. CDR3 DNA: TGTGCCAGCACCAAGGGTAGGGGTGTATTAGGCGAGCAGTACTTC. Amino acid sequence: CASTKGRGVLGEQYF.

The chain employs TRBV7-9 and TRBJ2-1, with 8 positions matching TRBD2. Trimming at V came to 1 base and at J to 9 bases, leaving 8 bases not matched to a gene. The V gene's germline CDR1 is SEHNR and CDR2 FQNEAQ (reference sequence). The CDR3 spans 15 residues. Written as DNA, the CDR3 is TGTGCCAGCAGCTTAGGCTCAGCGGGGGTTGGTGAGCAGTTCTTC. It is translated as CASSLGSAGVGEQFF.

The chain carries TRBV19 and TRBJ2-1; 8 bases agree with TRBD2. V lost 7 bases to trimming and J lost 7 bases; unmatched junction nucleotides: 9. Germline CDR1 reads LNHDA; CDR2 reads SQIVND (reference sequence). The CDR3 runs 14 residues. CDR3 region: CASKLAGLSNEQFF. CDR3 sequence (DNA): TGTGCCAGTAAGCTAGCGGGCCTATCGAATGAGCAGTTCTTC.